The next 14 T cell receptor beta chains were all read from a single sample in a study of low-dose radiotherapy and immunotherapy resistance in tumors. With TRAV- and TRBV-specific primers, first-strand cDNA was made, covering the alpha and beta chains. An approximately 19-cycle PCR with a constant-region primer and V-primer adapter amplified TCRs. TCRdb reprocessed the reads with MiXCR, giving one entry per CDR3 protein. The sample has some 57,000 distinct CDR3 sequences; 20% to 25% are singletons. Indicated time point: before trial treatment. Sample: PBMCs, taken before treatment. These receptor sequences come from a male donor with prostate cancer.

This clonotype was seen at least ten times. J is TRBJ2-3 and V is TRBV10-2; maybe TRBD2 (6 bases). The germline V gene encodes CDR1 WSHSY and CDR2 SAAADI. V lost 2 bases, J lost 3 bases, and 15 bases lay in between. This CDR3 is built from 16 residues. CDR3 protein: CASSEDNLARTDTQYF. The CDR3 coding sequence is TGCGCCAGCAGTGAGGATAATCTAGCGAGGACAGATACGCAGTATTTT.

The table lists this clonotype with many counts. The CDR3 sequence is CASSGLAGDYNEQFF. The DNA of the CDR3 is TGTGCCAGCAGCGGCCTAGCGGGAGACTACAATGAGCAGTTCTTC. The gene calls are TRBV21-1 and TRBJ2-1; TRBD2, the table's D call, was not compared with the DNA. TRBV21-1 counts as a pseudogene. This CDR3 is 15 amino acids long.

Ten or more counts support this clonotype. This chain uses TRBV6-1 with TRBJ2-3; the match to TRBD1 covers 7 bases. This CDR3 has 15 amino acids. With V trimmed by 2 bases and J by 1 base, 3 bases remained unmatched. Germline V gene sequence: CDR1 MNHNS, CDR2 SASEGT. The CDR3 here is CASSERDRRTDTQYF. Written as DNA, the CDR3 is TGTGCCAGCAGTGAAAGGGACAGACGCACAGATACGCAGTATTTT.

This clonotype was counted a few times. Because the CDR3's place on the DNA is in doubt, the DNA is left out and the CDR3 is given as listed by TCRdb. The chain couples TRBV9 to TRBJ2-2; no check of the table's D call, TRBD1, against the DNA was made. CDR1 and CDR2 from the germline V gene are SGDLS and YYNGEE. Ends included, the CDR3 has 17 residues. CDR3: CASSVGNLNTGELFFFF.

The V gene is TRBV29-1, the J gene TRBJ1-1, with TRBD1 identical over 9 bases. CDR1 is SQVTM, CDR2 ANQGSEA, per germline. CDR3 size: 13 residues. Germline trimming cut 7 bases from V and 0 bases from J; bases unmatched to any gene: 3. The CDR3 protein is CSGGDRVNTEAFF. CDR3 DNA: TGCAGCGGGGGGGACAGGGTGAACACTGAAGCTTTCTTT.

There are many counts of this clonotype. This rearrangement joins TRBV7-2 to TRBJ2-2, with D uncertain. The CDR3 sequence is 13 residues long. Trimming stripped 4 bases from V and 6 bases from J, with 9 bases between. From germline, CDR1 is SGHTA and CDR2 FQGNSA. Here the CDR3 reads CASSSDLAGELFF. The CDR3 coding sequence is TGTGCCAGCAGCTCCGACTTAGCCGGGGAGCTGTTTTTT.

The V and J genes are TRBV3-1 and TRBJ2-3; tentatively, D is TRBD1 or TRBD2 (6 bases each). Trimming took 6 bases from V and 0 from J, leaving 16 bases between them. Germline loops: CDR1 LGHDT, CDR2 YNNKEL (reference sequence). The CDR3 loop spans 16 amino acids. The CDR3 spells CASRSGGLLSTDTQYF. The CDR3 DNA sequence: TGTGCCAGCAGGTCTGGGGGGCTCCTTAGCACAGATACGCAGTATTTT.

This clonotype was observed a handful of times. The chain couples TRBV5-5 to TRBJ2-7, with D unresolved. Germline lookup yields CDR1 SGHKS and CDR2 YYEKEE (reference sequence). The V and J ends lost 7 bases and 4 bases respectively, with 18 bases between them. This CDR3 is built from 14 residues. CDR3 sequence (DNA): TGTGCCAGCGTTGAGACACCGCACCGGTACGAGCAGTACTTC. Protein product: CASVETPHRYEQYF.

This sequence joins TRBV28 and TRBJ1-2, with 8 bases matching TRBD1. Losses at the gene ends were 7 bases for V and 3 bases for J; bases not matched to a gene: 7. The CDR3 is 14 amino acids. Germline assignment: CDR1 MDHEN and CDR2 SYDVKM. Here the CDR3 DNA reads TGTGCCAGCACCCCCAGGACAGGGCACTATGGCTACACCTTC. It encodes CASTPRTGHYGYTF.

The V gene is TRBV4-2, the J gene TRBJ1-6; D gene unclear. This CDR3 spans 14 amino acids. The V end lost 0 bases, the J end lost 12 bases, and 12 bases lay between the germline ends. CDR1 LGHNA and CDR2 YNFKEQ come from the germline V gene. Written as DNA, the CDR3 is TGTGCCAGCAGCCAAGATAATCACGGTTTACCCCTCCACTTT. Protein: CASSQDNHGLPLHF.

This clonotype counts as medium-sized. This sequence joins TRBV6-6 and TRBJ1-2; D is ambiguous. V lost 2 bases to trimming and J lost 5 bases, with 15 bases between them. The CDR3 loop spans 15 amino acids. CDR1 MNHNY and CDR2 SVGAGI come from the germline V gene (reference sequence). The CDR3 is CASSYRGDGNYGYTF. DNA for the CDR3: TGTGCCAGCAGTTACCGTGGAGACGGCAATTATGGCTACACCTTC.

This chain joins TRBV27 and TRBJ1-5; D remains ambiguous. CDR1 and CDR2 (germline): MNHEY, SMNVEV (reference sequence). V lost 5 bases to trimming and J lost 0 bases, with 8 bases between them. The CDR3 is 14 residues long. The CDR3 spells CASSPRYSNQPQHF. In DNA form, the CDR3 reads TGTGCCAGCAGTCCGAGATATAGCAATCAGCCCCAGCATTTT.

The chain links TRBV5-4 to TRBJ2-3; the D call may be TRBD1 or TRBD2 (6 bases each). Germline V gives CDR1 SGHNT, CDR2 YYREEE (reference sequence). V shed 0 bases and J shed 0 bases, with 8 bases lying between them. The CDR3 is 15 amino acids. CDR3 coding DNA: TGTGCCAGCAGCTTGGTGGGGGGCAGCACAGATACGCAGTATTTT. Residues: CASSLVGGSTDTQYF.

This clonotype was detected many times. V and J are TRBV21-1 and TRBJ1-5; TRBD1 reflects the table's D call only, with no check against the DNA. TRBV21-1 is a pseudogene. This CDR3 spans 14 amino acids. CDR3 nucleotide sequence: TGTGCCAGCATTTCCGGGACAGGCATATACTCCCAGCATTTT. Its translation is CASISGTGIYSQHF.